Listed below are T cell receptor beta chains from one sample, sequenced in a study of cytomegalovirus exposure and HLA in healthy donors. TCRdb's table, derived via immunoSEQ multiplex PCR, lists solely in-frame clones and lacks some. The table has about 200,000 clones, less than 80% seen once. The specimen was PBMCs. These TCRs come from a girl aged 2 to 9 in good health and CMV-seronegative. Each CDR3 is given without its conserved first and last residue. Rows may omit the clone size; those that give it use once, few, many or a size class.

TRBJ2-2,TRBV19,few,ASSIGGYTGELF
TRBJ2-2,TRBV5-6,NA,ASSLGQITGELF
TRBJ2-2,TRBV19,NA,ATRLGGTGELF
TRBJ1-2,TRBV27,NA,ASSLSDRNGYT
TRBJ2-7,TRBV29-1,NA,SVSKDRGAYEQY
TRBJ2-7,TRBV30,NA,AWSTRDRPAYEQY
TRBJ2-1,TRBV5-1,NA,ASSLDRDRNEQF
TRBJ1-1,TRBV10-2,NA,ASSEGNGQAF
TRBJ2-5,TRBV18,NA,ASSLTGEETQY
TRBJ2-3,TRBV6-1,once,ASSEGGSMTDTQY
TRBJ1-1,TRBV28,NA,ASSLLEGASNTEAF
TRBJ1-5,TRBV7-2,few,ASSLGQGNQPQH
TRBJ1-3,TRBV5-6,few,ASSLGGQGHTIY